Following are 27 T cell receptor beta chains from one sample sequenced in a study of T cell responses to AZD1222 COVID-19 vaccine. Data came from immunoSEQ multiplex PCR; TCRdb stores just in-frame clones and leaves some out. Counted here are around 94,000 clones, nearly 90% occurring once; the ten biggest clones make up about 19%. This sample comprised peripheral blood, obtained on day 0 of AZD1222 vaccination. The origin of the receptors is an adult in good health.

The V and J genes are TRBV9 and TRBJ2-7; 10 nucleotides match TRBD2. Germline V lookup: CDR1 SGDLS, CDR2 YYNGEE. The J segment lost 2 bases and the V segment lost 3 bases, leaving 8 bases of the junction unmatched. This CDR3 is built from 16 residues. DNA of the CDR3: TGTGCCAGCAGCGCCTCCGGGACTAGCGTCGCCTACGAGCAGTACTTC. Translating gives CASSASGTSVAYEQYF.

The chain uses TRBV29-1 and TRBJ2-5; D is possibly TRBD1 (5 bases). Germline-derived CDR1 and CDR2 are SQVTM and ANQGSEA. The V end lost 3 bases, the J end lost 4 bases, and 12 bases lay between the germline ends. The CDR3 runs 13 residues. The CDR3 is CSVDMLQGETQYF. The CDR3 coding sequence is TGCAGCGTTGATATGCTCCAGGGAGAGACCCAGTACTTC.

This sequence joins TRBV19 and TRBJ2-7, with D maybe TRBD1 (6 bases). The CDR3 is made up of 13 amino acids. Germline V gene data show CDR1 as LNHDA and CDR2 as SQIVND (reference sequence). V was cut by 5 bases and J by 3 bases, with 11 bases left in between. CDR3 DNA: TGTGCCAGTAGTTCTAGGACAGACTACGAGCAGTACTTC. Protein sequence: CASSSRTDYEQYF.

The rearrangement uses TRBV12-3 or TRBV12-4 and TRBJ2-3; D is perhaps TRBD2 (6 bases). The CDR3 is 13 amino acids. V lost 5 bases to trimming and J lost 6 bases, with 12 bases between them. The CDR3 protein is CASSPTGGDTQYF. CDR3 nucleotides: TGTGCCAGCAGTCCCACAGGAGGGGATACGCAGTATTTT.

The CDR3 here is CASSTRQREPREQYF. CDR3 in DNA: TGTGCCAGCAGTACTCGGCAGCGGGAGCCCCGGGAGCAGTACTTC. This chain connects TRBV6-2 or TRBV6-3 to TRBJ2-7, with 8 bases identical to TRBD2. The CDR3 extends over 15 amino acids. Germline CDR1 reads MNHEY; CDR2 reads SVGEGT. Trimming cost V 5 bases and J 7 bases; bases outside gene matches: 13.

V usage is TRBV11-2 and J usage is TRBJ2-6; the D is unclear. Trimming cost V 5 bases and J 4 bases, with 12 bases left between them. This CDR3 has 15 amino acids. CDR1 is SGHAT and CDR2 is FQNNGV in the germline V gene. Written as DNA, the CDR3 is TGTGCCAGCAGCCGACCCCTCGAAGGGGCCAACGTCCTGACTTTC. This encodes CASSRPLEGANVLTF.

The chain has TRBV9 and TRBJ2-3; TRBD2 matches 9 bases. Germline assignment: CDR1 SGDLS and CDR2 YYNGEE. V lost 4 bases and J lost 1; bases outside the gene matches: 7. The CDR3 covers 16 residues. In nucleotides, the CDR3 is TGTGCCAGCAGCTCCGGGGTAGCGGGAGGCACAGATACGCAGTATTTT. Protein: CASSSGVAGGTDTQYF. Filled out from reference TRBV9 and TRBJ2-3, the complete variable domain reads DSGVTQTPKHLITATGQRVTLRCSPRSGDLSVYWYQQSLDQGLQFLIQYYNGEERAKGNILERFSAQQFPDLHSELNLSSLELGDSALYFCASSSGVAGGTDTQYFGPGTRLTVL.

The chain couples TRBV29-1 to TRBJ2-3, with a weak D call TRBD2 (6 bases). Germline V gene lookup returns CDR1 SQVTM and CDR2 ANQGSEA. V lost 4 bases and J lost 4, with 15 bases in between. This CDR3 has 14 residues. The CDR3 reads CSVGFGGEADTQYF. Here the CDR3 DNA reads TGCAGCGTTGGTTTCGGCGGGGAGGCAGATACGCAGTATTTT.

This chain joins TRBV7-2 and TRBJ1-1, with a weak D call TRBD1 (6 bases). Trimming cost V 8 bases and J 4 bases, with 23 bases left between them. Germline lookup yields CDR1 SGHTA and CDR2 FQGNSA. The CDR3 is made up of 16 amino acids. CDR3 sequence reads: CASAREGTSGGTEAFF. The CDR3, as DNA: TGTGCCAGCGCACGCGAAGGGACATCGGGGGGCACTGAAGCTTTCTTT. Full variable domain (outside the CDR3, taken from reference TRBV7-2 and TRBJ1-1): GAGVSQSPSNKVTEKGKDVELRCDPISGHTALYWYRQSLGQGLEFLIYFQGNSAPDKSGLPSDRFSAERTGGSVSTLTIQRTQQEDSAVYLCASAREGTSGGTEAFFGQGTRLTVV.

The chain has TRBV12-3 or TRBV12-4 and TRBJ1-5; no definite D call. The CDR3 loop spans 12 amino acids. V lost 5 bases to trimming and J lost 11 bases, with 13 bases between them. CDR3 protein: CASSLRPAAQHF. For the CDR3, the DNA is TGTGCCAGCAGTCTGCGGCCAGCGGCCCAGCATTTT.

The chain couples TRBV7-2 to TRBJ1-5; no clear D. Looked up from germline, CDR1 is SGHTA and CDR2 is FQGNSA. The CDR3 is 14 amino acids. The V end was cut by 3 bases, the J end by 6 bases, with 12 bases between. The CDR3 nucleotides read TGTGCCAGCAGCTTGGATCGGGGTTTTCAGCCCCAGCATTTT. It codes for CASSLDRGFQPQHF. The full variable domain, with the rest looked up from reference TRBV7-2 and TRBJ1-5, is GAGVSQSPSNKVTEKGKDVELRCDPISGHTALYWYRQSLGQGLEFLIYFQGNSAPDKSGLPSDRFSAERTGGSVSTLTIQRTQQEDSAVYLCASSLDRGFQPQHFGDGTRLSIL.

Note on this clone: A read error may account for a junction end that differs from germline. This sample also contains other DNA sequences that code for the same CDR3. This chain links TRBV28 with TRBJ2-4; weak D call: TRBD2 (5 bases). Germline V gene data show CDR1 as MDHEN and CDR2 as SYDVKM. The CDR3 sequence is 20 residues long. CDR3 sequence: CASSFLFGSRVNLAKNIQYF. CDR3 coding DNA: TGTGCCAGCAGTTTCCTCTTCGGGTCGAGAGTTAATCTAGCCAAAAACATTCAGTACTTT. The full variable domain, in which reference TRBV28 and TRBJ2-4 provide the parts outside the CDR3, is DVKVTQSSRYLVKRTGEKVFLECVQDMDHENMFWYRQDPGLGLRLIYFSYDVKMKEKGDIPEGYSVSREKKERFSLILESASTNQTSMYLCASSFLFGSRVNLAKNIQYFGAGTRLSVL.

The chain combines TRBV5-4 with TRBJ1-6; maybe TRBD1 (6 bases). The CDR3 has 14 residues. Deletions cut 0 bases from V and 10 bases from J, with 11 bases between. Germline V gives CDR1 SGHNT, CDR2 YYREEE (reference sequence). Here the CDR3 DNA reads TGTGCCAGCAGCTTGGGCAGGGGAGGATCACCCCTCCACTTT. Residues: CASSLGRGGSPLHF. Based on the CDR3 plus reference TRBV5-4 and TRBJ1-6, the full variable domain is ETGVTQSPTHLIKTRGQQVTLRCSSQSGHNTVSWYQQALGQGPQFIFQYYREEENGRGNFPPRFSGLQFPNYSSELNVNALELDDSALYLCASSLGRGGSPLHFGNGTRLTVT.

This sequence joins TRBV3-1 (or the pseudogene TRBV3-2) and TRBJ2-5, with D possibly called TRBD1 or TRBD2 (5 bases each). CDR3 length: 15 residues. Trimming cost V 5 bases and J 3 bases, with 16 bases left between them. Germline CDR1 and CDR2: LGHDT and YNNKEL (reference sequence). CDR3 sequence (DNA): TGTGCCAGCAGCAAACGGGACCCCGGGGAAGAGACCCAGTACTTC. Its protein product is CASSKRDPGEETQYF.

The sample holds one count of this clone. CDR3 bases: TGTGCCAGCAGCCCGGACAGGTCAAACTATGGCTACACCTTC. This translates into CASSPDRSNYGYTF. J is TRBJ1-2 and V is TRBV5-5; TRBD1 aligns across 7 bases. The trim removed 4 bases at V and 2 bases at J, leaving 5 bases unmatched. Germline CDR1 and CDR2: SGHKS and YYEKEE (reference sequence). The CDR3 consists of 14 residues.

The CDR3 coding sequence is TGTGCCAGCTGGACTGCCATTGTCGGTCCTAGACTGAGCACAGATACGCAGTATTTT. This codes for CASWTAIVGPRLSTDTQYF. This chain links TRBV27 with TRBJ2-3; the D gene is possibly TRBD2 (5 bases). Germline V gene lookup returns CDR1 MNHEY and CDR2 SMNVEV (reference sequence). Trimming pared 8 bases from V and 0 bases from J, leaving 27 bases between. The CDR3 has 19 residues.

The gene calls are TRBV7-2 and TRBJ2-1, with D uncertain. The CDR3 length is 12 residues. The germline V gene encodes CDR1 SGHTA and CDR2 FQGNSA. Trimming left V 3 bases short and J 5 bases short, with 5 bases between. The CDR3 sequence: CASSFLNNEQFF. CDR3 nucleotide sequence: TGTGCCAGCAGCTTTCTCAACAATGAGCAGTTCTTC. Full variable domain (remainder filled in from reference TRBV7-2 and TRBJ2-1): GAGVSQSPSNKVTEKGKDVELRCDPISGHTALYWYRQSLGQGLEFLIYFQGNSAPDKSGLPSDRFSAERTGGSVSTLTIQRTQQEDSAVYLCASSFLNNEQFFGPGTRLTVL.

The chain employs TRBV3-1 (or the pseudogene TRBV3-2) and TRBJ2-3; TRBD1 or TRBD2 may be the D gene (6 bases each). The CDR3 has 14 amino acids. The germline gives CDR1 LGHDT, CDR2 YNNKEL (reference sequence). The V and J ends lost 2 bases and 9 bases respectively, with 15 bases between them. This CDR3 reads CASSQSRGGRTQYF. CDR3 DNA: TGTGCCAGCAGCCAATCGAGAGGGGGGCGCACGCAGTATTTT.

This clone was detected only once. CDR3 in DNA: TGCGCCAGCAGCTTAATCCCCGGGGAAGGGCTCGGGGAGCAGTACTTC. Translation gives CASSLIPGEGLGEQYF. This chain links TRBV5-1 with TRBJ2-7; D might be TRBD2 (5 bases). Trimming removed 2 bases from V and 7 bases from J, with 22 bases in between. The CDR3 totals 16 residues. The germline gives CDR1 SGHRS, CDR2 YFSETQ.

The chain is built from TRBV6-2 or TRBV6-3 and TRBJ2-7, with 9 bases fitting TRBD1. The CDR3 is 16 amino acids. Germline V lookup: CDR1 MNHEY, CDR2 SVGEGT. The ends lost 0 bases at V and 5 bases at J; junction bases unmatched: 8. The CDR3 protein is CASSYSTRGQGHEQYF. The CDR3 nucleotides read TGTGCCAGCAGTTACTCGACGAGGGGACAGGGCCACGAGCAGTACTTC.

The chain is built from TRBV10-3 and TRBJ1-2; D is ambiguous. Trimming took off 8 bases at V and 7 bases at J, with 17 bases between the two ends. The CDR3 runs to 13 residues. Germline values: CDR1 ENHRY, CDR2 SYGVKD. The CDR3 sequence is CAISPEGGLGYTF. The CDR3 bases are TGTGCCATCTCCCCGGAGGGTGGTCTTGGCTACACCTTC.

This chain uses TRBV6-2 or TRBV6-3 with TRBJ1-1; no firm D call. CDR1 is MNHEY and CDR2 is SVGEGT in the germline V gene. Deletions cut 2 bases from V and 1 base from J, with 8 bases between. CDR3 size: 14 residues. The CDR3 is CASSYGRQNTEAFF. As DNA, the CDR3 is TGTGCCAGCAGTTACGGCAGGCAGAACACTGAAGCTTTCTTT.

The rearrangement links TRBV7-9 to TRBJ1-1, with a tentative D call TRBD1 (5 bases). CDR3 size: 13 residues. The V gene lost 6 bases and the J gene lost 4 bases, with 12 bases spanning the gap. Per germline, CDR1 SEHNR and CDR2 FQNEAQ (reference sequence). In DNA form, the CDR3 reads TGTGCCAGCAGTTTCGCAGGGATCACTGAAGCTTTCTTT. Protein sequence: CASSFAGITEAFF.

This clone has only a few counts. The J gene is TRBJ1-5, the V gene TRBV6-2 or TRBV6-3; 7 bases align to TRBD1. The CDR3 is 15 amino acids. Germline CDR1 reads MNHEY; CDR2 reads SVGEGT. The ends lost 2 bases at V and 2 bases at J; junction bases unmatched: 3. CDR3 in DNA: TGTGCCAGCAGTTACCCTGACAGGGGCAATCAGCCCCAGCATTTT. Translation gives CASSYPDRGNQPQHF.

This clone was seen just once. The J gene is TRBJ1-5, the V gene TRBV2, with a weak D call TRBD1 (6 bases). Trimming took 7 bases from V and 2 from J, leaving 15 bases between them. The CDR3 totals 15 residues. Germline CDR1 SNHLY, CDR2 FYNNEI. This chain's CDR3 is CASNWGGRRNQPQHF. The DNA of the CDR3 is TGTGCCAGCAACTGGGGGGGGCGGCGCAATCAGCCCCAGCATTTT.

Note on this clone: Different DNA sequences within this sample yield the same CDR3. This chain links TRBV5-4 with TRBJ1-1; no firm D call. The V end was cut by 0 bases, the J end by 1 base, with 4 bases between. This CDR3 region has 13 residues. Germline lookup yields CDR1 SGHNT and CDR2 YYREEE (reference sequence). As DNA, the CDR3 is TGTGCCAGCAGCTTGGGGTGGAACACTGAAGCTTTCTTT. It codes for CASSLGWNTEAFF.

The sample holds one count of this clone. The chain has TRBV7-3 and TRBJ1-1; D is uncertain. The germline V gene encodes CDR1 SGHTA and CDR2 FQGTGA. This CDR3 is 14 amino acids long. The V end was cut by 5 bases, the J end by 4 bases, with 14 bases between. The CDR3 DNA sequence: TGTGCCAGCAGCCCCGGATGGTCCACCACTGAAGCTTTCTTT. The encoded protein is CASSPGWSTTEAFF. The variable domain in full, completed from reference TRBV7-3 and TRBJ1-1, reads GAGVSQTPSNKVTEKGKYVELRCDPISGHTALYWYRQSLGQGPEFLIYFQGTGAADDSGLPNDRFFAVRPEGSVSTLKIQRTERGDSAVYLCASSPGWSTTEAFFGQGTRLTVV.